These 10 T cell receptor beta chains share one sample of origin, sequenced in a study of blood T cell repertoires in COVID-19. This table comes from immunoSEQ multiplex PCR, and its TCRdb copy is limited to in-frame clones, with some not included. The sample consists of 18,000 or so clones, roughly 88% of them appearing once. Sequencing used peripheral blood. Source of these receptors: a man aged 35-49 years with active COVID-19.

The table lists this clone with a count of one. The CDR3 protein is CATSRDRTGDYGYTF. In nucleotides, the CDR3 is TGTGCCACCAGCAGAGATAGGACGGGGGACTATGGCTACACCTTC. The rearrangement joins TRBV15 to TRBJ1-2; D may be TRBD1 (5 bases). CDR1 is LNHNV and CDR2 is YYDKDF in the germline V gene (reference sequence). Trimming pared 0 bases from V and 3 bases from J, leaving 11 bases between. There are 15 residues in the CDR3.

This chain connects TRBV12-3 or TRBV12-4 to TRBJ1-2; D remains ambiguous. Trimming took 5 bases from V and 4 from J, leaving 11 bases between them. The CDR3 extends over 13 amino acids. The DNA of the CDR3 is TGTGCCAGCAGTGGCCGAAGTTCCTATGGCTACACCTTC. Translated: CASSGRSSYGYTF.

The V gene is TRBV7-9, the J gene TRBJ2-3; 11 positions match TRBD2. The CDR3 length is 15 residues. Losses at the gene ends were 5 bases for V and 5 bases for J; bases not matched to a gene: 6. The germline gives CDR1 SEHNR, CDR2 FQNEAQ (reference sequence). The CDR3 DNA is TGTGCCAGCAGCCCAACTAGCGGGAGAAGAGATACGCAGTATTTT. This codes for CASSPTSGRRDTQYF. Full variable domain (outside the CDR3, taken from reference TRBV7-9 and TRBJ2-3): DTGVSQNPRHKITKRGQNVTFRCDPISEHNRLYWYRQTLGQGPEFLTYFQNEAQLEKSRLLSDRFSAERPKGSFSTLEIQRTEQGDSAMYLCASSPTSGRRDTQYFGPGTRLTVL.

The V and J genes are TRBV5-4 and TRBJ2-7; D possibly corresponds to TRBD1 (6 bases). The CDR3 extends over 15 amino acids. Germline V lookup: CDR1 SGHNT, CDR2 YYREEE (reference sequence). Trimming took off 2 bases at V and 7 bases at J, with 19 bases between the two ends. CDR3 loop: CASSLDHRDNGEQYF. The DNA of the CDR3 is TGTGCCAGCAGCTTAGACCACCGGGACAATGGGGAGCAGTACTTC.

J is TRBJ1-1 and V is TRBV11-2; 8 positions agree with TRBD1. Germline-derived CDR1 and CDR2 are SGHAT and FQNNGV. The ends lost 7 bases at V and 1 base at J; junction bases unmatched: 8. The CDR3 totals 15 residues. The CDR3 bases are TGTGCCAGCATAACCCCCGGGACAGGGAACACTGAAGCTTTCTTT. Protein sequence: CASITPGTGNTEAFF.

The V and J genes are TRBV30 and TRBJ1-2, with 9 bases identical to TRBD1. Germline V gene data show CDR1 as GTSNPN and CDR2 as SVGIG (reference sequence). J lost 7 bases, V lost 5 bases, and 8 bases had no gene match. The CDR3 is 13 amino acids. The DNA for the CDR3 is TGTGCCTGGCTAAACAGGGGGCGGTTTGGCTACACCTTC. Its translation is CAWLNRGRFGYTF.

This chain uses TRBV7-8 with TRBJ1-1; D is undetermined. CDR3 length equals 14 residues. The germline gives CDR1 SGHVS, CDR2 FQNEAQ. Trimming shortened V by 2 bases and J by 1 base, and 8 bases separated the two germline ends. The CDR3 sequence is CASSLSARNTEAFF. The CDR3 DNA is TGTGCCAGCAGCTTATCCGCCAGGAACACTGAAGCTTTCTTT.

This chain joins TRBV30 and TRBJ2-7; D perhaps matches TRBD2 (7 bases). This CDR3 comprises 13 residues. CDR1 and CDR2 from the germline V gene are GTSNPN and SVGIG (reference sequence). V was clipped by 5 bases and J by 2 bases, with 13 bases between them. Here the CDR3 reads CAWSAGGPYEQYF. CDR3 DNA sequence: TGTGCCTGGTCGGCCGGGGGGCCCTACGAGCAGTACTTC.

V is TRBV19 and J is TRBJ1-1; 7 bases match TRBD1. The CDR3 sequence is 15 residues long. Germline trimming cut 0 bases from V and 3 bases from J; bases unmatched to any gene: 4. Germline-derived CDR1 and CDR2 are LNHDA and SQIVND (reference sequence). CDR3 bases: TGTGCCAGTAGTATAGAACAGGGGTGGGACACTGAAGCTTTCTTT. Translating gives CASSIEQGWDTEAFF.

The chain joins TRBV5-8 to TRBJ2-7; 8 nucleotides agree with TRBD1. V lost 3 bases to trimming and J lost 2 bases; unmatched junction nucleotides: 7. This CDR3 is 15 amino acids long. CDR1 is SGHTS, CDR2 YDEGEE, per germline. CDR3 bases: TGTGCCAGCAGCTCAGCACAGACAGGGGCCTACGAGCAGTACTTC. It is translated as CASSSAQTGAYEQYF.